Included here is one TCR beta chain sequence, with context. The antigen remains undetermined. Sequencing was at deep level. Clones were sequenced by immunoSEQ multiplex PCR, and TCRdb holds only the in-frame ones, with some missing. The sample has approximately 2,000,000 clones; roughly 90% are singletons. The data derive from a study of shared clonotypes between healthy human individuals. Study results and caveats: Sharing across a handful of donors was seen in about 5% of naive CD4 clonotypes.

The CDR3 extends over 16 amino acids. Deletions cut 6 bases from V and 6 bases from J, with 20 bases between. The germline CDR1 and CDR2 sequences are SEHNR and FQNEAQ (reference sequence). Sequencing was performed on naive CD4+ T cells from PBMCs. Subset meaning: CD45RA+ positively selected. This chain uses TRBV7-9 with TRBJ2-2; unclear D gene. The TCR sequence derives from a man aged 18 to 35 in good health. Some clones in this sample may be carry-over from other donors' samples. The CDR3 spells CASRPQDKGHAGELFF. The CDR3 nucleotides read TGTGCCAGCAGGCCGCAAGACAAAGGCCACGCCGGGGAGCTGTTTTTT.